The 14 T cell receptor beta chains listed next were all sequenced from one sample in a study of technical replicates of blood from several donors. TCRdb keeps only in-frame clones here, not all; method: immunoSEQ multiplex PCR. The sample holds about 88,000 clones; 95% are singletons and the top ten take around 0.36%. The sequenced sample consisted of T cells isolated from PBMCs. The receptors derive from a human donor in good health.

This clone was seen only once. The CDR3 region is CSATGGLNEAFF. The CDR3 DNA reads as TGCAGCGCTACAGGGGGCTTAAATGAAGCTTTCTTT. The rearrangement joins TRBV29-1 to TRBJ1-1; 9 positions agree with TRBD1. Losses at the gene ends were 7 bases for V and 7 bases for J; bases not matched to a gene: 7. The CDR3 totals 12 residues. Germline CDR1 reads SQVTM; CDR2 reads ANQGSEA.

The chain has TRBV14 and TRBJ2-5; D remains unclear. V lost 3 bases and J lost 4, with 3 bases in between. The CDR3 has 11 residues. Germline CDR1 reads SGHDN; CDR2 reads FVKESK. CDR3 sequence reads: CASSHRETQYF. As DNA, the CDR3 is TGTGCCAGCAGCCACCGAGAGACCCAGTACTTC.

This chain joins TRBV13 and TRBJ2-5, with D perhaps matching TRBD2 (6 bases). The CDR3 covers 14 residues. V was trimmed by 0 bases and J by 2 bases, leaving 7 bases between them. CDR1 is PRHDT, CDR2 FYEKMQ, per germline (reference sequence). In nucleotides, the CDR3 is TGTGCCAGCAGCTTAGGCCGGGGGCAAGAGACCCAGTACTTC. Its translation: CASSLGRGQETQYF.

This chain connects TRBV28 to TRBJ1-1; D is uncertain. CDR1 is MDHEN, CDR2 SYDVKM, per germline. Trimming removed 6 bases at V and 4 bases at J, with 12 bases between. This CDR3 is built from 13 residues. The CDR3 sequence is CASSRVPFTEAFF. The CDR3 bases are TGTGCCAGCAGCCGGGTCCCATTCACTGAAGCTTTCTTT.

In its sample, this clone was seen a few times. The chain combines TRBV7-9 with TRBJ1-1, with D unclear. Germline values: CDR1 SEHNR, CDR2 FQNEAQ (reference sequence). Trimming took off 0 bases at V and 11 bases at J, with 7 bases between the two ends. CDR3 length: 11 amino acids. CDR3 in DNA: TGTGCCAGCAGCTTAGCGCCGGGGGCTTTCTTT. It encodes CASSLAPGAFF.

The V and J genes are TRBV11-2 and TRBJ2-2, with 15 positions matching TRBD2. With V trimmed by 5 bases and J by 3 bases, 7 bases remained unmatched. The CDR3 has 18 residues. From germline, CDR1 is SGHAT and CDR2 FQNNGV. In nucleotides, the CDR3 is TGTGCCAGCAGCCCTTGGACTAGCGGGAGGGCCTACACCGGGGAGCTGTTTTTT. Its translation: CASSPWTSGRAYTGELFF.

The chain employs TRBV5-4 and TRBJ2-5; TRBD1 is a possible D gene (6 bases). The CDR3 loop spans 13 amino acids. V shed 1 base and J shed 4 bases, with 8 bases lying between them. Germline V gene sequence: CDR1 SGHNT, CDR2 YYREEE (reference sequence). DNA of the CDR3: TGTGCCAGCAGCTTGACAGGGTCAGAGACCCAGTACTTC. It encodes CASSLTGSETQYF.

The chain links TRBV11-2 to TRBJ2-1; a weak D match, TRBD2 (5 bases). CDR1 is SGHAT and CDR2 is FQNNGV in the germline V gene. The V end lost 7 bases, the J end lost 6 bases, and 13 bases lay between the germline ends. The length of the CDR3 is 13 residues. The CDR3 region is CASTGMTSNEQFF. For the CDR3, the DNA is TGTGCCAGCACCGGGATGACTTCCAATGAGCAGTTCTTC. Full variable domain (outside the CDR3, taken from reference TRBV11-2 and TRBJ2-1): EAGVAQSPRYKIIEKRQSVAFWCNPISGHATLYWYQQILGQGPKLLIQFQNNGVVDDSQLPKDRFSAERLKGVDSTLKIQPAKLEDSAVYLCASTGMTSNEQFFGPGTRLTVL.

V usage is TRBV2 and J usage is TRBJ1-4; possible D gene TRBD1, 5 bases. CDR3 length: 14 residues. V lost 2 bases and J 6 bases, leaving 10 bases between the germline ends. Germline values: CDR1 SNHLY, CDR2 FYNNEI. This CDR3 is CASSESTADEKLFF. The CDR3 DNA follows: TGTGCCAGCAGTGAATCGACAGCTGATGAAAAACTGTTTTTT.

The V call is TRBV29-1, the J call TRBJ1-2, with D perhaps matching TRBD1 (6 bases). Between the trimmed V and J ends, which lost 5 bases and 2 bases, there was a span of 9 bases. The CDR3 is 12 amino acids. Germline lookup yields CDR1 SQVTM and CDR2 ANQGSEA. The CDR3: CSVQGQNYGYTF. In DNA form, the CDR3 reads TGCAGCGTTCAAGGACAGAACTATGGCTACACCTTC.

This chain uses TRBV9 with TRBJ1-1; the D is unclear. Germline CDR1 SGDLS, CDR2 YYNGEE. V was shortened by 3 bases and J by 9 bases, with 15 bases between the two germline ends. There are 13 residues in the CDR3. The CDR3 protein is CASSETVNSQAFF. The CDR3 DNA is TGTGCCAGCAGCGAAACAGTGAATTCCCAAGCTTTCTTT.

The chain carries TRBV9 and TRBJ2-5; D ambiguous. Germline V lookup: CDR1 SGDLS, CDR2 YYNGEE. V shed 0 bases and J shed 0 bases, with 12 bases lying between them. The length of the CDR3 is 16 residues. CDR3 bases: TGTGCCAGCAGCGTAGCGGTGGCGGCCTACCAAGAGACCCAGTACTTC. Its translation is CASSVAVAAYQETQYF. Full variable domain (remainder filled in from reference TRBV9 and TRBJ2-5): DSGVTQTPKHLITATGQRVTLRCSPRSGDLSVYWYQQSLDQGLQFLIQYYNGEERAKGNILERFSAQQFPDLHSELNLSSLELGDSALYFCASSVAVAAYQETQYFGPGTRLLVL.

Only one count was recorded for this clone. The chain recombines TRBV7-9 with TRBJ2-7, with D unresolved. V lost 2 bases to trimming and J lost 2 bases, with 4 bases between them. The CDR3 runs 12 residues. Germline-derived CDR1 and CDR2 are SEHNR and FQNEAQ (reference sequence). CDR3 in amino acids: CASSLSPYEQYF. The CDR3 nucleotides are TGTGCCAGCAGCTTAAGCCCCTACGAGCAGTACTTC.

The chain employs TRBV28 and TRBJ2-2; 12 bases are a match to TRBD2. The CDR3 runs 19 residues. The V segment lost 4 bases and the J segment 7 bases; nucleotides outside the gene matches: 16. Germline-derived CDR1 and CDR2 are MDHEN and SYDVKM. The DNA for the CDR3 is TGTGCCAGCAGTTACGACAGGGGAGAACCTAGCGGGAGGGTCGGGGAGCTGTTTTTT. It encodes CASSYDRGEPSGRVGELFF.